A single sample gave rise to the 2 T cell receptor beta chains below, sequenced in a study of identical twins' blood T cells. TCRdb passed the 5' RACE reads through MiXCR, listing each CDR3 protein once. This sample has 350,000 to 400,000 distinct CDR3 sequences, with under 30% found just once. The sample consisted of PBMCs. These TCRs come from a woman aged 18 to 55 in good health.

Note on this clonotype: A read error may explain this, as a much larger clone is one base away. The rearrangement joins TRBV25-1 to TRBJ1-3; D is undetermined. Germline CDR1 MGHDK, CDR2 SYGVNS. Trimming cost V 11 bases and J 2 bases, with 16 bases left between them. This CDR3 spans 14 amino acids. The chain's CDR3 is CAGKRLAAGNTIYF. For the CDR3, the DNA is TGTGCCGGCAAGAGGTTGGCCGCTGGAAACACCATATATTTT. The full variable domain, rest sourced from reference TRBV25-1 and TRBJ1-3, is EADIYQTPRYLVIGTGKKITLECSQTMGHDKMYWYQQDPGMELHLIHYSYGVNSTEKGDLSSESTVSRIRTEHFPLTLESARPSHTSQYLCAGKRLAAGNTIYFGEGSWLTVV.

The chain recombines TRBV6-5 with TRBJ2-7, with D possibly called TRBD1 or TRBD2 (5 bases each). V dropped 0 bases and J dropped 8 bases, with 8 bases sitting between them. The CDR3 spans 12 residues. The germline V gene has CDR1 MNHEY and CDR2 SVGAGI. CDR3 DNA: TGTGCCAGCAGTTACTCGTCGGGGCAGCAGTACTTC. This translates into CASSYSSGQQYF.